Presented here are 24 T cell receptor beta chains from one specimen sequenced in a study of cytomegalovirus exposure and HLA in healthy donors (dated by TCRdb to 2015 to 2018). Library preparation used the immunoSEQ multiplex PCR assay. The multiplex PCR relied on a mix of 60 forward primers for TCR Vbeta segments and 13 reverse primers for TCR Jbeta segments. TCRdb limited this immuneACCESS table to in-frame rearrangements with V and J called. A share of clones is missing; checked studies link under half to unresolved V genes, and the rest is unexplained. This sample comprises over 110,000 clones, around 78% of them detected only once. About 2.4% of the sample is in the top ten clones. The source material was PBMCs. Receptor source: a woman between 18 and 30 years old in good health and CMV-seropositive.

This clone was counted once. The genes are TRBV5-6 and TRBJ1-1; 10 bases line up with TRBD1. After removal of 5 bases from V and 4 bases from J, the junction contained 5 bases not matched to a gene. Looked up from germline, CDR1 is SGHDT and CDR2 is YYEEEE. The CDR3 extends over 14 amino acids. The CDR3 DNA reads TGTGCCAGCAGATCCGGGACAGGGGTCACTGAAGCTTTCTTT. Its protein product is CASRSGTGVTEAFF. Variable domain in full (rest from reference TRBV5-6 and TRBJ1-1): DAGVTQSPTHLIKTRGQQVTLRCSPKSGHDTVSWYQQALGQGPQFIFQYYEEEERQRGNFPDRFSGHQFPNYSSELNVNALLLGDSALYLCASRSGTGVTEAFFGQGTRLTVV.

The rearrangement links TRBV30 to TRBJ1-2; D gene ambiguous. The CDR3 contains 14 residues. Trimming took off 2 bases at V and 3 bases at J, with 13 bases between the two ends. Germline CDR1 reads GTSNPN; CDR2 reads SVGIG (reference sequence). The CDR3 DNA follows: TGTGCCTGGAGTCACGCAGGCCGTCACTATGGCTACACCTTC. This codes for CAWSHAGRHYGYTF.

The V and J genes are TRBV7-2 and TRBJ2-5; TRBD2 agrees at 11 bases. The V segment lost 3 bases and the J segment 4 bases; nucleotides outside the gene matches: 7. The CDR3 is 16 amino acids. Germline V lookup: CDR1 SGHTA, CDR2 FQGNSA. CDR3 nucleotides: TGTGCCAGCAGCTTGACTAGCGGGGCGACGGGAGAGACCCAGTACTTC. It specifies CASSLTSGATGETQYF. Combining the CDR3 with reference TRBV7-2 and TRBJ2-5 gives the whole variable domain GAGVSQSPSNKVTEKGKDVELRCDPISGHTALYWYRQSLGQGLEFLIYFQGNSAPDKSGLPSDRFSAERTGGSVSTLTIQRTQQEDSAVYLCASSLTSGATGETQYFGPGTRLLVL.

This rearrangement joins TRBV7-2 to TRBJ2-7; 16 bases agree with TRBD2. The germline CDR1 and CDR2 sequences are SGHTA and FQGNSA. Unmatched junction bases numbered 7, after V lost 5 bases and J lost 0 bases. The length of the CDR3 is 18 residues. The CDR3 loop is CASSHGTSGGGSSYEQYF. CDR3 bases: TGTGCCAGCAGCCACGGGACTAGCGGGGGGGGAAGCTCCTACGAGCAGTACTTC.

The gene calls are TRBV7-2 and TRBJ1-2; D uncertain. The CDR3 loop spans 16 amino acids. Germline CDR1 and CDR2: SGHTA and FQGNSA. V dropped 5 bases and J dropped 4 bases, with 20 bases sitting between them. The CDR3 protein is CASSEGGKVQPYGYTF. Written as DNA, the CDR3 is TGTGCCAGCAGCGAGGGCGGAAAAGTCCAACCCTATGGCTACACCTTC.

The V and J genes are TRBV19 and TRBJ1-2; 12 bases match TRBD1. V shed 4 bases and J 7 bases; nucleotides not matched to a gene: 10. The length of the CDR3 is 16 residues. Per the germline V gene, CDR1 is LNHDA and CDR2 is SQIVND (reference sequence). The DNA for the CDR3 is TGTGCCAGTAGTACTTCCGGGACAGGGGGCTTGAGTGGCTACACCTTC. It translates to CASSTSGTGGLSGYTF. Full variable domain (remainder filled in from reference TRBV19 and TRBJ1-2): DGGITQSPKYLFRKEGQNVTLSCEQNLNHDAMYWYRQDPGQGLRLIYYSQIVNDFQKGDIAEGYSVSREKKESFPLTVTSAQKNPTAFYLCASSTSGTGGLSGYTFGSGTRLTVV.

This chain uses TRBV7-2 with TRBJ1-1; 8 bases align to TRBD1. Germline V gene data show CDR1 as SGHTA and CDR2 as FQGNSA. The length of the CDR3 is 15 residues. J gave up 2 bases and V 1 base, and 3 bases lay outside the gene matches. The DNA for the CDR3 is TGTGCCAGCAGCTTAGGCACAGGGGGAAACACTGAAGCTTTCTTT. Amino acids: CASSLGTGGNTEAFF. The whole variable domain, remainder taken from reference TRBV7-2 and TRBJ1-1, is GAGVSQSPSNKVTEKGKDVELRCDPISGHTALYWYRQSLGQGLEFLIYFQGNSAPDKSGLPSDRFSAERTGGSVSTLTIQRTQQEDSAVYLCASSLGTGGNTEAFFGQGTRLTVV.

As regards this clone: Other DNA sequences in this specimen translate into the identical CDR3. The J gene is TRBJ1-6, the V gene TRBV5-5, with 7 bases identical to TRBD1. CDR1 is SGHKS, CDR2 YYEKEE, per germline (reference sequence). After removal of 0 bases from V and 4 bases from J, the junction contained 1 base not matched to a gene. The CDR3 sequence is 15 residues long. CDR3 region: CASSLVGQYNSPLHF. The CDR3 bases are TGTGCCAGCAGCTTGGTGGGACAGTATAATTCACCCCTCCACTTT. Filled out from reference TRBV5-5 and TRBJ1-6, the complete variable domain reads DAGVTQSPTHLIKTRGQQVTLRCSPISGHKSVSWYQQVLGQGPQFIFQYYEKEERGRGNFPDRFSARQFPNYSSELNVNALLLGDSALYLCASSLVGQYNSPLHFGNGTRLTVT.

The chain couples TRBV5-4 to TRBJ2-7; D is perhaps TRBD2 (6 bases). V was cut by 4 bases and J by 0 bases, with 11 bases left in between. CDR1 and CDR2 from the germline V gene are SGHNT and YYREEE (reference sequence). The CDR3 has 14 amino acids. This CDR3 reads CASSELTSSYEQYF. The CDR3 DNA reads as TGTGCCAGCAGCGAGTTGACTAGCTCCTACGAGCAGTACTTC.

This chain uses TRBV7-9 with TRBJ1-1; D is unresolved. The CDR3 runs 14 residues. Germline V lookup: CDR1 SEHNR, CDR2 FQNEAQ (reference sequence). Trimming stripped 5 bases from V and 5 bases from J, with 15 bases between. DNA for the CDR3: TGTGCCAGCAGCCCACGGACGGCGGGGACTGAAGCTTTCTTT. Protein product: CASSPRTAGTEAFF. The full variable domain, its missing parts supplied by reference TRBV7-9 and TRBJ1-1, is DTGVSQNPRHKITKRGQNVTFRCDPISEHNRLYWYRQTLGQGPEFLTYFQNEAQLEKSRLLSDRFSAERPKGSFSTLEIQRTEQGDSAMYLCASSPRTAGTEAFFGQGTRLTVV.

The gene calls are TRBV10-2 and TRBJ2-6; perhaps TRBD1 as D (5 bases). V was clipped by 6 bases and J by 3 bases, with 9 bases between them. CDR3 size: 14 residues. Germline-derived CDR1 and CDR2 are WSHSY and SAAADI. The CDR3, as DNA: TGCGCCAGCAGAGGGGTGGATGGGGCCAACGTCCTGACTTTC. Protein: CASRGVDGANVLTF.

The gene calls are TRBV5-5 and TRBJ2-5, with 8 bases fitting TRBD2. The CDR3 contains 15 residues. V shed 0 bases and J 10 bases; nucleotides not matched to a gene: 11. Germline values: CDR1 SGHKS, CDR2 YYEKEE (reference sequence). The CDR3 DNA reads as TGTGCCAGCAGCTTGGGGACTAGCAGAGGCCGAGACCAGTACTTC. It is translated as CASSLGTSRGRDQYF.

This chain uses TRBV5-4 with TRBJ2-7, with 7 bases lining up with TRBD1. The germline V gene has CDR1 SGHNT and CDR2 YYREEE (reference sequence). CDR3 length: 15 amino acids. With 3 bases clipped from V and 6 bases from J, the junction kept 12 bases outside the gene matches. For the CDR3, the DNA is TGTGCCAGCAGCTACGGGCCCAGACAGGGTGGCGAGCAGTACTTC. This translates into CASSYGPRQGGEQYF.

This rearrangement joins TRBV9 to TRBJ2-2; 11 bases are a match to TRBD2. The CDR3 runs to 17 residues. Germline V gene lookup returns CDR1 SGDLS and CDR2 YYNGEE. With 2 bases clipped from V and 7 bases from J, the junction kept 10 bases outside the gene matches. For the CDR3, the DNA is TGTGCCAGCAGCGTTGTTGCACTAGCGGGGGAAGGCGGGGAGCTGTTTTTT. This codes for CASSVVALAGEGGELFF.

The V and J genes are TRBV28 and TRBJ1-2; 7 bases are a match to TRBD1. The V gene end was trimmed by 3 bases and the J gene end by 1 base; junction bases not matched to a gene: 5. This CDR3 spans 15 amino acids. Per germline, CDR1 MDHEN and CDR2 SYDVKM. The CDR3 is CASSLGTALNYGYTF. CDR3 in DNA: TGTGCCAGCAGTTTGGGGACAGCTCTTAACTATGGCTACACCTTC.

The chain has TRBV19 and TRBJ2-5; 11 bases fit TRBD2. Germline assignment: CDR1 LNHDA and CDR2 SQIVND (reference sequence). This CDR3 comprises 18 residues. Trimming removed 2 bases from V and 5 bases from J; junction bases left unmatched: 13. CDR3 DNA sequence: TGTGCCAGTAGTATAAGAGGAGCTAGCGGGGGGCCCGGGGAGACCCAGTACTTC. Encoded protein: CASSIRGASGGPGETQYF.

The V call is TRBV28, the J call TRBJ1-4, with TRBD1 matching 9 bases. V gave up 2 bases and J gave up 7 bases; unmatched junction bases: 14. The CDR3 has 18 residues. Germline CDR1 is MDHEN and CDR2 is SYDVKM. The CDR3 DNA is TGTGCCAGCAGTTTAAGGGGAACCCGGACAGGGGTGGGTGAAAAACTGTTTTTT. Its translation is CASSLRGTRTGVGEKLFF. Looking up the rest from reference TRBV28 and TRBJ1-4 gives the full variable domain: DVKVTQSSRYLVKRTGEKVFLECVQDMDHENMFWYRQDPGLGLRLIYFSYDVKMKEKGDIPEGYSVSREKKERFSLILESASTNQTSMYLCASSLRGTRTGVGEKLFFGSGTQLSVL.

This clone came up a few times. The rearrangement joins TRBV11-2 to TRBJ1-2, with TRBD1 matching over 9 bases. After removal of 6 bases from V and 8 bases from J, the junction contained 10 bases not matched to a gene. CDR1 and CDR2 from the germline V gene are SGHAT and FQNNGV. The CDR3 totals 14 residues. For the CDR3, the DNA is TGTGCCAGCAGGACCTCGGGACAGGGCCAGGGCTACACCTTC. It specifies CASRTSGQGQGYTF.

V is TRBV2 and J is TRBJ2-3; perhaps TRBD2 as D (6 bases). This CDR3 has 16 residues. CDR1 and CDR2 from the germline V gene are SNHLY and FYNNEI. With 5 bases removed from V and 0 bases from J, the gap between germline ends came to 15 bases. The CDR3 region is CASSPLGGTSTDTQYF. DNA of the CDR3: TGTGCCAGCAGTCCCCTGGGGGGAACCAGCACAGATACGCAGTATTTT.

CDR3 sequence: CATSRVLSNTGELFF. CDR3 coding DNA: TGTGCCACCAGCAGAGTTCTCTCGAACACCGGGGAGCTGTTTTTT. The V gene is TRBV15, the J gene TRBJ2-2, with D unresolved. CDR3 length: 15 residues. V was pared by 1 base and J by 0 bases, with 6 bases between. The V gene's germline CDR1 is LNHNV and CDR2 YYDKDF (reference sequence).

The chain carries TRBV2 and TRBJ1-4, with D hard to call. Between the trimmed V and J ends, which lost 8 bases and 0 bases, there was a span of 7 bases. Germline V gene lookup returns CDR1 SNHLY and CDR2 FYNNEI. This CDR3 comprises 13 residues. The CDR3, as DNA: TGTGCCAGCCGCTATGCAACTAATGAAAAACTGTTTTTT. Its protein is CASRYATNEKLFF. Full variable domain (rest looked up from reference TRBV2 and TRBJ1-4): EPEVTQTPSHQVTQMGQEVILRCVPISNHLYFYWYRQILGQKVEFLVSFYNNEISEKSEIFDDQFSVERPDGSNFTLKIRSTKLEDSAMYFCASRYATNEKLFFGSGTQLSVL.

This sequence joins TRBV11-2 and TRBJ2-7; 8 nucleotides agree with TRBD2. Germline CDR1 reads SGHAT; CDR2 reads FQNNGV. The junction had 9 bases not matched to a gene; V was cut back by 0 bases and J by 2 bases. CDR3 length: 17 residues. The CDR3 sequence: CASSLDSFSGAAYEQYF. For the CDR3, the DNA is TGTGCCAGCAGCTTAGATTCCTTTAGCGGGGCCGCCTACGAGCAGTACTTC.

For the CDR3, the DNA is TGTGCCAGCAGTCTAGGGACTCAGGGCTACACAGATACGCAGTATTTT. Amino acids: CASSLGTQGYTDTQYF. The chain joins TRBV5-4 to TRBJ2-3; TRBD2 might be the D (6 bases). The germline V gene encodes CDR1 SGHNT and CDR2 YYREEE (reference sequence). CDR3 size: 16 residues. Trimming pared 5 bases from V and 2 bases from J, leaving 18 bases between.

V usage is TRBV18 and J usage is TRBJ2-5, with 7 bases that match TRBD2. The germline V gene encodes CDR1 KGHSH and CDR2 LQKENI. The CDR3 is made up of 15 amino acids. V shed 1 base and J 1 base; nucleotides not matched to a gene: 3. The CDR3 is CASSPLPSGQETQYF. CDR3 sequence (DNA): TGTGCCAGCTCACCACTTCCTAGCGGCCAAGAGACCCAGTACTTC.